Listed here are 16 T cell receptor beta chains from one sample, sequenced in a study of Ad26.COV2.S vaccination and SARS-CoV-2 variants. The method was immunoSEQ multiplex PCR; TCRdb's version includes in-frame clones alone and lacks a portion of them. This table holds about 680,000 clones, 70% to 90% found once. Stated treatment: some 20 received Ad26.COV2.S at low or high dose, single or two shots; about 5 received placebo; per-sample allocation not given. On day 63 after the first injection, vaccine and placebo recipients gave samples. Specimen: peripheral blood, collected in a trial of Ad26.COV2.S vaccine versus placebo. These receptors all stem from a person between 18 and 65 years old who received the Ad26.COV2.S COVID-19 vaccine or a placebo.

The genes are TRBV7-9 and TRBJ1-3; D is uncertain. The germline gives CDR1 SEHNR, CDR2 FQNEAQ (reference sequence). V lost 0 bases and J 2 bases, leaving 11 bases between the germline ends. This CDR3 is 16 amino acids long. The CDR3 DNA follows: TGTGCCAGCAGCTTAGCCCCGACGAGGGCTGGAAACACCATATATTTT. It translates to CASSLAPTRAGNTIYF.

The rearrangement joins TRBV7-2 to TRBJ2-7; D possibly matches TRBD1 or TRBD2 (5 bases each). V shed 3 bases and J shed 0 bases, with 9 bases lying between them. This CDR3 has 14 amino acids. Germline CDR1 and CDR2: SGHTA and FQGNSA. The CDR3 loop reads CASSLVGTSYEQYF. DNA of the CDR3: TGTGCCAGCAGCTTGGTGGGGACCTCCTACGAGCAGTACTTC. The entire variable domain, with the rest obtained from reference TRBV7-2 and TRBJ2-7, is as follows: GAGVSQSPSNKVTEKGKDVELRCDPISGHTALYWYRQSLGQGLEFLIYFQGNSAPDKSGLPSDRFSAERTGGSVSTLTIQRTQQEDSAVYLCASSLVGTSYEQYFGPGTRLTVT.

The chain links TRBV6-5 to TRBJ1-2; 7 bases fit TRBD1. V lost 7 bases and J lost 4; bases outside the gene matches: 9. The CDR3 contains 14 residues. The germline gives CDR1 MNHEY, CDR2 SVGAGI. The CDR3 DNA sequence: TGTGCCAGCAACCCCGACAGGGCATTCTATGGCTACACCTTC. Its translation: CASNPDRAFYGYTF.

For this clone: The same CDR3 can be traced to other DNA sequences in this sample. J is TRBJ1-6 and V is TRBV5-1, with 7 bases that match TRBD1. Per the germline V gene, CDR1 is SGHRS and CDR2 is YFSETQ. The CDR3 runs to 14 residues. Trimming took 0 bases from V and 6 from J; bases not matched to a gene: 0. CDR3 bases: TGCGCCAGCAGCTTGGACAGGGGTAATTCACCCCTCCACTTT. This encodes CASSLDRGNSPLHF.

This chain joins TRBV5-4 and TRBJ2-7; unclear D gene. The CDR3 length is 14 residues. V was cut by 4 bases and J by 3 bases, with 14 bases left in between. The germline CDR1 and CDR2 sequences are SGHNT and YYREEE (reference sequence). In nucleotides, the CDR3 is TGTGCCAGCAGCGCCGTTGGGAACCTCTACGAGCAGTACTTC. Translating gives CASSAVGNLYEQYF.

V is TRBV6-2 or TRBV6-3 and J is TRBJ1-1; 7 positions match TRBD1. This CDR3 region has 12 residues. Trimming cost V 5 bases and J 6 bases; bases outside gene matches: 3. The germline CDR1 and CDR2 sequences are MNHEY and SVGEGT. Here the CDR3 reads CASSHGTAEAFF. The CDR3 coding sequence is TGTGCCAGCAGTCACGGGACAGCTGAAGCTTTCTTT.

V is TRBV2 and J is TRBJ1-5; D not certain. The CDR3 consists of 13 residues. The V end was cut by 3 bases, the J end by 7 bases, with 10 bases between. CDR1 and CDR2 from the germline V gene are SNHLY and FYNNEI. CDR3 coding DNA: TGTGCCAGCAGTGAGGACCCAAGCCAGCCCCAGCATTTT. Amino acids: CASSEDPSQPQHF.

As to this clone: Its ends do not fully match the called genes, so a read error is possible. Additional DNA sequences in this sample encode the identical CDR3. This sequence joins TRBV30 and TRBJ2-7; D call uncertain. Germline V lookup: CDR1 GTSNPN, CDR2 SVGIG (reference sequence). This CDR3 comprises 13 residues. DNA for the CDR3: TGCGCCTGGAGTGTTCGGTTAACCTACGAGCAGTACTTC. It specifies CAWSVRLTYEQYF.

V is TRBV6-5 and J is TRBJ2-1; no definite D call. The germline CDR1 and CDR2 sequences are MNHEY and SVGAGI. V was pared by 4 bases and J by 7 bases, with 11 bases between. This CDR3 is 13 amino acids long. The CDR3 region is CASSWSTRNEQFF. CDR3 DNA sequence: TGTGCCAGCAGTTGGTCGACTCGAAATGAGCAGTTCTTC.

The gene calls are TRBV7-8 and TRBJ1-5, with 7 bases lining up with TRBD1. Germline CDR1 SGHVS, CDR2 FQNEAQ. Trimming removed 5 bases from V and 2 bases from J; junction bases left unmatched: 9. CDR3 length: 16 amino acids. The CDR3 reads CASSTPGQDGNQPQHF. The CDR3 nucleotides read TGTGCCAGCAGCACCCCCGGACAGGATGGCAATCAGCCCCAGCATTTT.

The J gene is TRBJ1-6, the V gene TRBV5-5, with no clear D. The CDR3 has 14 amino acids. V gave up 1 base and J gave up 6 bases, with 8 bases separating them. The germline V gene encodes CDR1 SGHKS and CDR2 YYEKEE (reference sequence). The CDR3 nucleotides are TGTGCCAGCAGCTTGATTACTCTTAATTCACCCCTCCACTTT. Amino acids: CASSLITLNSPLHF.

V usage is TRBV14 and J usage is TRBJ1-1; TRBD1 aligns across 7 bases. J was trimmed by 1 base and V by 5 bases; bases with no gene match: 19. This CDR3 is built from 19 residues. Germline loops: CDR1 SGHDN, CDR2 FVKESK. The CDR3 loop reads CASSGGQAKRSFRNTEAFF. CDR3 in DNA: TGTGCCAGCAGCGGCGGACAGGCGAAACGCTCCTTTCGGAACACTGAAGCTTTCTTT.

This chain uses TRBV19 with TRBJ1-1, with 8 positions matching TRBD1. Germline values: CDR1 LNHDA, CDR2 SQIVND (reference sequence). Losses at the gene ends were 3 bases for V and 1 base for J; bases not matched to a gene: 4. CDR3 length: 15 residues. This chain's CDR3 is CASSIQGAGNTEAFF. Written as DNA, the CDR3 is TGTGCCAGTAGTATCCAGGGGGCTGGGAACACTGAAGCTTTCTTT.

The J gene is TRBJ2-3, the V gene TRBV24-1; D not certain. Trimming left V 6 bases short and J 1 base short, with 10 bases between. This CDR3 has 14 amino acids. Germline loops: CDR1 KGHDR, CDR2 SFDVKD. As DNA, the CDR3 is TGTGCCACCAGTCCATGGACGGGCACAGATACGCAGTATTTT. Encoded protein: CATSPWTGTDTQYF.

This clone was counted only a few times. The chain carries TRBV24-1 and TRBJ1-5; D uncertain. Germline-derived CDR1 and CDR2 are KGHDR and SFDVKD. The CDR3 runs to 12 residues. The V end lost 2 bases, the J end lost 5 bases, and 3 bases lay between the germline ends. Written as DNA, the CDR3 is TGTGCCACCAGTGATTGGGATCAGCCCCAGCATTTT. Protein: CATSDWDQPQHF.

This clone has just one count. CDR3 protein: CASIQSTGELFF. The CDR3 nucleotides read TGTGCCAGCATTCAGTCCACCGGGGAGCTGTTTTTT. This chain links TRBV6-6 with TRBJ2-2; D call uncertain. V lost 7 bases, J lost 4 bases, and 7 bases lay in between. This CDR3 has 12 amino acids. Germline lookup yields CDR1 MNHNY and CDR2 SVGAGI (reference sequence).